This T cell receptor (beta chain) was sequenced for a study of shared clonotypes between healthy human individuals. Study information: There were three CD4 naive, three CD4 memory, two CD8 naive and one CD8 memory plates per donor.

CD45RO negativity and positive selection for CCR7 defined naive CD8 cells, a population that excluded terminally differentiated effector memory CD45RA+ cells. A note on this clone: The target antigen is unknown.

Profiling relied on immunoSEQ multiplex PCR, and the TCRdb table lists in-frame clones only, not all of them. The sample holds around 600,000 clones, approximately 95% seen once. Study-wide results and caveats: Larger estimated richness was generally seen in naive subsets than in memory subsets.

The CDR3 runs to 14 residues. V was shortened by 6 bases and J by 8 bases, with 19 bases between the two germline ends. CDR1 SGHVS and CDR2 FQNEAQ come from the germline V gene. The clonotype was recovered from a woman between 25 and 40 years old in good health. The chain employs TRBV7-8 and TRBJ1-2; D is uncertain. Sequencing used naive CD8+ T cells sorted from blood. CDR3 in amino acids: CASRAGPLSKGYTF. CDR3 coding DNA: TGTGCCAGCAGGGCCGGGCCCCTATCTAAGGGCTACACCTTC.